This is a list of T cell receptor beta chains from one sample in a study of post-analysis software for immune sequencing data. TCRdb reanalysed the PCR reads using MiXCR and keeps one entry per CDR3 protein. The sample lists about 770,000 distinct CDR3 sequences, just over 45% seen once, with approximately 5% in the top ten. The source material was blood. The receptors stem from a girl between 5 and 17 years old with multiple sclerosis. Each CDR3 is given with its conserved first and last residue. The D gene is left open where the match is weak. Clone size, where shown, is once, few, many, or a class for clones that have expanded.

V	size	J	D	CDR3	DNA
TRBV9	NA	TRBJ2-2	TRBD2	CASSVASGRTGELFF	TGTGCCAGCAGCGTAGCTAGCGGGAGAACCGGGGAGCTGTTTTTT
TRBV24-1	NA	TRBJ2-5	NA	CATSDQGGTYQETQYF	TGTGCCACCAGTGATCAGGGGGGGACCTACCAAGAGACCCAGTACTTC
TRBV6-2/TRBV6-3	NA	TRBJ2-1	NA	CASSYPISGNEQFF	TGTGCCAGCAGTTACCCAATTAGTGGGAATGAGCAGTTCTTC
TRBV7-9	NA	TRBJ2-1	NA	CASSFRAASYNEQFF	TGTGCCAGCAGCTTCCGAGCCGCCTCCTACAATGAGCAGTTCTTC
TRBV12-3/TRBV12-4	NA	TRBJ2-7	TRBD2	CASSFSSGSRYEQYF	TGTGCCAGCAGTTTTTCTAGCGGGAGTAGGTACGAGCAGTACTTC
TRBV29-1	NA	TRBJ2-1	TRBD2	CSVARTSGRRDEQFF	TGCAGCGTAGCCCGGACTAGCGGGAGGCGGGATGAGCAGTTCTTC
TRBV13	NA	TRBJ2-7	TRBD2	CASSSGTSGIGYF	TGTGCCAGCAGCTCGGGGACTAGCGGCATCGGGTACTTC
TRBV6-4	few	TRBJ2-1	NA	CASSDSWGNEQFF	TGTGCCAGCAGTGACTCGTGGGGAAATGAGCAGTTCTTC
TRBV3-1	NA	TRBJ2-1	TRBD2	CASGPGLATNEQFF	TGTGCCAGCGGACCGGGACTAGCGACCAATGAGCAGTTCTTC
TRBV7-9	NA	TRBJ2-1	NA	CASSFEYEQFF	TGTGCCAGCAGCTTTGAATATGAGCAGTTCTTC
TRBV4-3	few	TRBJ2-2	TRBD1	CASSNFAGTGYTGELFF	TGCGCCAGCAGCAACTTCGCCGGGACAGGGTACACCGGGGAGCTGTTTTTT
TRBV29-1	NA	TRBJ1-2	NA	CSVEGPRAYTF	TGCAGCGTTGAAGGGCCCAGGGCCTACACCTTC
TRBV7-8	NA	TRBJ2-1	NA	CASSSPPGSGNSYNEQFF	TGTGCCAGCAGCTCACCCCCGGGTAGCGGAAATTCCTACAATGAGCAGTTCTTC
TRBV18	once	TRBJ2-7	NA	CASSPVLVNEQYF	TGTGCCAGCTCACCAGTACTAGTAAATGAGCAGTACTTC
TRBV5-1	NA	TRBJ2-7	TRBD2	CASSDEGRGSGYEQYF	TGCGCCAGCAGCGACGAGGGACGCGGGAGCGGATACGAGCAGTACTTC
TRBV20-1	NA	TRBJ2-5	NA	CSAWNFLGWETQYF	TGCAGTGCCTGGAACTTTCTAGGGTGGGAGACCCAGTACTTC
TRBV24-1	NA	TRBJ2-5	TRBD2	CATSDFRYGGTQETQYF	TGTGCCACCAGTGATTTTCGGTACGGGGGGACCCAAGAGACCCAGTACTTC
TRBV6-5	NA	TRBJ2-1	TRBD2	CASSSAGTSGSEQFF	TGTGCCAGCAGTTCCGCCGGGACTAGCGGGAGCGAGCAGTTCTTC
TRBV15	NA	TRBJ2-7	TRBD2	CATRPGTTYEQYF	TGTGCCACACGCCCCGGGACTACCTACGAGCAGTACTTC
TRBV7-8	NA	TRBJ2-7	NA	CASSSPRTATYEQYF	TGTGCCAGCAGCTCCCCGAGGACAGCCACCTACGAGCAGTACTTC
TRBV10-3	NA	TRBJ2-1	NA	CAISETPWDEQFF	TGTGCCATCAGTGAGACGCCTTGGGATGAGCAGTTCTTC
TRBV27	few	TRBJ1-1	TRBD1	CASSFQGDTEAFF	TGTGCCAGCAGTTTCCAGGGGGACACTGAAGCTTTCTTT
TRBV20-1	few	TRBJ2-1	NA	CSAPLGLAISYNEQFF	TGCAGTGCTCCCTTGGGGCTCGCCATCTCCTACAATGAGCAGTTCTTC